The present TCR beta chain was sequenced within a study of cytomegalovirus exposure and HLA in healthy donors. On the study more broadly: The approximately 120 validation repertoires matched the roughly 700 first-cohort repertoires in platform, a later analysis reported. General observations from the study: With high specificity and sensitivity, the classifier reportedly diagnosed cytomegalovirus status. Most TCR sequences proved rare, with some public TCRs found in many donors.

The repertoire was sequenced with immunoSEQ multiplex PCR; TCRdb's copy has only in-frame clones and lacks some. Here the sample spans more than 85,000 clones, roughly 92% being singletons. As regards this clone: The antigen remains undetermined.

The CDR3 is 15 residues long. The germline CDR1 and CDR2 sequences are SGHNT and YYREEE (reference sequence). V was shortened by 0 bases and J by 5 bases, with 13 bases between the two germline ends. The donors were members of the validation cohort, which comprised 90 to 150 subjects and was separate from the first cohort of fewer than 700 subjects. The rearrangement uses TRBV5-4 and TRBJ2-3; maybe TRBD1 (6 bases). The sample was PBMCs. This clonotype originated in a woman in her 30s in good health and CMV-seropositive. The CDR3 sequence: CASSLGQGRVDTQYF. In DNA form, the CDR3 reads TGTGCCAGCAGCTTGGGGCAGGGGCGGGTAGATACGCAGTATTTT.